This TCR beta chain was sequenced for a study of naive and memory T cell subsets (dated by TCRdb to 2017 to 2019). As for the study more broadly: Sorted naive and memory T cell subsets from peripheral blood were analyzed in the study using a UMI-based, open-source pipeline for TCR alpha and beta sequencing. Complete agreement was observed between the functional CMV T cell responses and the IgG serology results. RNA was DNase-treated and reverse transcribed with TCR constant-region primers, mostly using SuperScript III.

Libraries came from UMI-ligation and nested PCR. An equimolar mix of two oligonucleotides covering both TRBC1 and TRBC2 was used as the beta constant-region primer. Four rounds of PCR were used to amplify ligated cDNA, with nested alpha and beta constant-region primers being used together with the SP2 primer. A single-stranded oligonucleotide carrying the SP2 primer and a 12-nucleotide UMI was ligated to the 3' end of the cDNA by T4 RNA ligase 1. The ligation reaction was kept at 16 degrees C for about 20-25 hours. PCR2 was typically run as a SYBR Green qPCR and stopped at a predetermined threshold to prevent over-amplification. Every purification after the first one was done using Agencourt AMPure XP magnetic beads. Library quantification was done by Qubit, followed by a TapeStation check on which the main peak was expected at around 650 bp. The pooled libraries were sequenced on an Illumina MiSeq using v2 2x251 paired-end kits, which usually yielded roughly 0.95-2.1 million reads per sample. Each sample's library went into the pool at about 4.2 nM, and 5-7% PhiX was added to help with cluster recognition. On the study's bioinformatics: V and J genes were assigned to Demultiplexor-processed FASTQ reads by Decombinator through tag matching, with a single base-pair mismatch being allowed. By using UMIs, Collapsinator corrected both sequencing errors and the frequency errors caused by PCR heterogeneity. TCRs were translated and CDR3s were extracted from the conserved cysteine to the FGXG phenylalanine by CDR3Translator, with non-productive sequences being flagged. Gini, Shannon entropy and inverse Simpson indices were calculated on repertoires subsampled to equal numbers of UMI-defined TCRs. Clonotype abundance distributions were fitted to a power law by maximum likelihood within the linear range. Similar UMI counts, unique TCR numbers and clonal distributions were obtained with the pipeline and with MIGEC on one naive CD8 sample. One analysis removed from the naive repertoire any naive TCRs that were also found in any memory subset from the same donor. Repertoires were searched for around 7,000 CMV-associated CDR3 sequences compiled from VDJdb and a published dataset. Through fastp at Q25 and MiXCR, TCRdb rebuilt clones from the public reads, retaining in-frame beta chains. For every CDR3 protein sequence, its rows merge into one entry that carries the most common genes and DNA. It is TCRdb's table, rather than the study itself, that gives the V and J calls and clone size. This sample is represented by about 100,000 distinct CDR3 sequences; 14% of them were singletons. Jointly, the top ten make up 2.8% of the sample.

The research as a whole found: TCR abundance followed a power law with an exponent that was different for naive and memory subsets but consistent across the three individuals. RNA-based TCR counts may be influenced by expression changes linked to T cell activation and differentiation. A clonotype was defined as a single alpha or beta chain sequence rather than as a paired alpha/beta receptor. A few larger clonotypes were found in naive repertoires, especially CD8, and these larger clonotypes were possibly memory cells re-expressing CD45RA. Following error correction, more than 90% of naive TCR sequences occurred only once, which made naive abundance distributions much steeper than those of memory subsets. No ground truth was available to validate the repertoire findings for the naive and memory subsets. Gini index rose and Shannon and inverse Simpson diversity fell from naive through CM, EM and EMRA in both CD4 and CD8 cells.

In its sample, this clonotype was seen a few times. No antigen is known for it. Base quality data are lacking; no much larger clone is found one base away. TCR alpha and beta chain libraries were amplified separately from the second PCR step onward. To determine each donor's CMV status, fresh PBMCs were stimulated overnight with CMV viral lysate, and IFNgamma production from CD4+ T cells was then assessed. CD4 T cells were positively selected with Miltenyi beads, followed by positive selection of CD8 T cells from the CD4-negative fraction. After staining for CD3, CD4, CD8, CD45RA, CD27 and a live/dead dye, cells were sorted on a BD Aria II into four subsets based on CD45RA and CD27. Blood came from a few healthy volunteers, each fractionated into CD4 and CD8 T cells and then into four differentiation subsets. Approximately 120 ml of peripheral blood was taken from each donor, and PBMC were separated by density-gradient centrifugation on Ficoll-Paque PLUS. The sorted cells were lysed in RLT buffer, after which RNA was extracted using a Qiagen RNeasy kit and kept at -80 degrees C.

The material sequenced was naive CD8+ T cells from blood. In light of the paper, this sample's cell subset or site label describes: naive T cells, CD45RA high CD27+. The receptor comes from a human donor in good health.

The CDR3 reads as follows: CASSQMGSPLHF. At the DNA level, the sequence is TGTGCCAGCAGCCAAATGGGTTCACCCCTCCACTTT. The receptor chain draws on TRBV27 and TRBJ1-6, with the identity of the D gene unclear. Measured from the cysteine to the phenylalanine, the CDR3 is 12 residues long. CDR3 DNA is the only sequence kept; it has 36 bases, read in frame from the first base. V drops 6 bases and J drops 9 bases, leaving 9 bases in between. CDR1 and CDR2 are drawn from the germline V gene (reference sequence): MNHEY, SMNVEV.